The present T cell receptor (beta chain) was sequenced within a study of tumor-infiltrating lymphocytes in glioblastoma multiforme. Findings and caveats of the study: RNA-based TCR sequencing may distort clone frequencies, since cells carry unequal TCR transcript numbers.

TCRB libraries came from RNA via three nested multiplex PCR rounds. Input was around 0.5 ug total RNA, reverse-transcribed with a C-beta primer. No unique molecular identifiers were described for these TCRB libraries. Via MiXCR, TCRdb re-called the multiplex PCR reads, giving one row per CDR3 protein. This table holds over 10,000 distinct CDR3 sequences, roughly 67% found once. The CDR3 length is 13 residues. From germline, CDR1 is MNHEY and CDR2 SVGAGI. About this clonotype: The antigen remains unidentified. The junction departs from the called germline gene at one end, perhaps through a read error.

The sequenced sample was brain tumor tissue. The chain recombines TRBV6-5 with TRBJ2-4; D possibly corresponds to TRBD1 (7 bases). This sequence originates from a male donor with glioblastoma. The CDR3 loop reads CASSRQGGNIQHF. CDR3 coding DNA: TGTGCTAGCAGCCGACAGGGAGGAAACATTCAGCACTTC.